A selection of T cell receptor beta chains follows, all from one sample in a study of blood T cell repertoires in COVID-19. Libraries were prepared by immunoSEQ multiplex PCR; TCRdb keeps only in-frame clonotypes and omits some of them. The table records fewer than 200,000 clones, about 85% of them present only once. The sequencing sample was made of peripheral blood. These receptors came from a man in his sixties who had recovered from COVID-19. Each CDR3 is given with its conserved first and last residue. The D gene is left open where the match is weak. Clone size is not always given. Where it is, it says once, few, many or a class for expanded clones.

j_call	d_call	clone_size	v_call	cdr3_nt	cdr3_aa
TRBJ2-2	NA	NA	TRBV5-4	TGTGCCAGCAGCCCGGCGGCAGTTTACACCGGGGAGCTGTTTTTT	CASSPAAVYTGELFF
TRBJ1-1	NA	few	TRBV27	TGTGCCAGCAGTTTTTCGGTTAACACTGAAGCTTTCTTT	CASSFSVNTEAFF
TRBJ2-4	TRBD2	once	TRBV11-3	TGTGCCAGCAGCTTAGCTGGGGGGGGAATGGGAAACATTCAGTACTTC	CASSLAGGGMGNIQYF
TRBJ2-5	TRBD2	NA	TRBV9	TGTGCCAGCAGCGGCCCCCGGATAGCGGGGGTGGAGACCCAGTACTTC	CASSGPRIAGVETQYF
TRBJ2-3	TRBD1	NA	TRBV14	TGTGCCAGCAGCAACCACAGGGGGGTGGGCACAGATACGCAGTATTTT	CASSNHRGVGTDTQYF
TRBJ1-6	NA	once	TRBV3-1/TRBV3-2	TGTGCCAGCAGCCTTTTGGGGCCCCACCAGAATTCACCCCTCCACTTT	CASSLLGPHQNSPLHF
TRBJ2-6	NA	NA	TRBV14	TGTGCCAGCAGCCAAGGAGGAGTGGGGAGAAGGACTGGGGCCAACGTCCTGACTTTC	CASSQGGVGRRTGANVLTF
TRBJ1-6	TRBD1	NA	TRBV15	TGTGCCACCAGCGGAATGGGCCAGGGGGGATCACCCCTCCACTTT	CATSGMGQGGSPLHF
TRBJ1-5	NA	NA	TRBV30	TGTGCCTGGAGTCCCCGGAAAGGGGCCCTTAGAATCAAGACCCAGCATTTT	CAWSPRKGALRIKTQHF
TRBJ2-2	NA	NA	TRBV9	TGTGCCAGCAGCGTAGCTCAAACCGTCAGGGCCGGGGAGCTGTTTTTT	CASSVAQTVRAGELFF
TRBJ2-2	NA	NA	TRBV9	TGTGCCAGCAGCGTAGCTACGGCTTCAGGGTTAGCGAACACCGGGGAGCTGTTTTTT	CASSVATASGLANTGELFF
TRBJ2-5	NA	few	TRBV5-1	TGCGCCAGCAGCTTGGACGGCGGGGGCAGAGAGACCCAGTACTTC	CASSLDGGGRETQYF
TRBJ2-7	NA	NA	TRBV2	TGTGCCAGCAGAGCCGCGGAGTCCTACGAGCAGTACTTC	CASRAAESYEQYF
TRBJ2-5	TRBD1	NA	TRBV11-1	TGTGCCAGCAGCTTCCTCGGGACAGAACAAGAGACCCAGTACTTC	CASSFLGTEQETQYF
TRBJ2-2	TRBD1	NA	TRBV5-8	TGTGCCAGCAGCTACGCTCGACAGGGGATGGACACCGGGGAGCTGTTTTTT	CASSYARQGMDTGELFF
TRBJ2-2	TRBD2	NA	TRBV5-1	TGCGCCAGCAGCTTGCCCGGGACTAGCGGCACCGGGGAGCTGTTTTTT	CASSLPGTSGTGELFF
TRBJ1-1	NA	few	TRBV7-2	TGTGCCAGCAGCTTTCCGGGTCTGGTAGCTTTCTTT	CASSFPGLVAFF
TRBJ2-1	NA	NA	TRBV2	TGTGCCAGCAGCATAGGCAGGGACAATGAGCAGTTCTTC	CASSIGRDNEQFF
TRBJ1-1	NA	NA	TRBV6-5	TGTGCCAGCAGTTACGACCCTAGGGGGGGGAACACTGAAGCTTTCTTT	CASSYDPRGGNTEAFF
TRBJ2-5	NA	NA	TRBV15	TGTGCCACCAGCCGCGGAGGCGGAGAAGAGACCCAGTACTTC	CATSRGGGEETQYF
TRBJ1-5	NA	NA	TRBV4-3	TGCGCCAGCAGCCAAAACGCCAGGGGTGATCAGCCCCAGCATTTT	CASSQNARGDQPQHF
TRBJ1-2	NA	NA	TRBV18	TGTGCCAGCTCTCCGGCTGGACAGTCTTATGGCTACACCTTC	CASSPAGQSYGYTF
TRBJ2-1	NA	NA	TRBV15	TGTGCCACCAGCAGAGTGCTGGAGAGAGCGGATGAGCAGTTCTTC	CATSRVLERADEQFF
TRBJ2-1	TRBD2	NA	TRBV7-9	TGTGCCAGCAATCCGGGAGGAGGAACGGATGAGCAGTTCTTC	CASNPGGGTDEQFF
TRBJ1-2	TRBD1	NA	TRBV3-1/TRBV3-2	TGTGCCAGCAGCCAAGATAGAGGGGGCCATAGCCGAATCTATGGCTACACCTTC	CASSQDRGGHSRIYGYTF
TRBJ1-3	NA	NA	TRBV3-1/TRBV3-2	TGTGCCAGCAGCCAAGAAGGCATGGCGGTTGGAAACACCATATATTTT	CASSQEGMAVGNTIYF
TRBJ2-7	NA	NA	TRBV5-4	TGTGCCAGCAGCTTGATGGGGCGAAACGAGCAGTACTTC	CASSLMGRNEQYF
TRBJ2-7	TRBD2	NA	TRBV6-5	TGTGCCAGCACCAGACTAGCGGGGCCCTCCGAGCAGTACTTC	CASTRLAGPSEQYF